The clone carrying this TCR beta chain occurred a few times. Its antigen remains unidentified. Trimming left V 2 bases short and J 6 bases short, with 19 bases between. CDR3 length equals 16 residues. Germline CDR1 GTSNPN, CDR2 SVGIG (reference sequence). These data belong to a study of cytomegalovirus exposure and HLA in healthy donors. Study observations and caveats: The tendency of first-cohort TCR clusters to co-occur in the 100 to 150 validation repertoires emerged from a later analysis. A classifier reportedly called cytomegalovirus status with high sensitivity and specificity.

The table came from immunoSEQ multiplex PCR; TCRdb's copy has only in-frame clones and leaves some out. The sample lists more than 200,000 clones, roughly nine tenths seen once, with 12% in the top ten. The sample comprised PBMCs. The receptor was isolated from a man between 18 and 29 years old in good health and CMV-seropositive. The chain is built from TRBV30 and TRBJ1-4; no firm D call. The CDR3 loop reads CAWSPINSRTYEKLFF. The CDR3 DNA reads TGTGCCTGGAGTCCGATAAATAGCAGGACCTATGAAAAACTGTTTTTT.